This passage covers 3 T cell receptor beta chains from one sample sequenced in a study of T cell changes during pregnancy in multiple sclerosis. The data were produced by immunoSEQ multiplex PCR, yet TCRdb's version contains in-frame clones alone and is incomplete. The sample yields around 40,000 clones, about 88% seen once. The source was CD4+ T cells from peripheral blood mononuclear cells, collected in the first trimester of pregnancy. These receptors originate from a female donor with multiple sclerosis, enrolled in a pregnancy study.

The V call is TRBV5-1, the J call TRBJ2-7; 7 bases map to TRBD1. The germline V gene has CDR1 SGHRS and CDR2 YFSETQ. V gave up 5 bases and J gave up 2 bases; unmatched junction bases: 16. The CDR3 has 17 residues. CDR3 nucleotides: TGCGCCAGCAGTCCTCCCACCTCCGGGACAGCCCCCTACGAGCAGTACTTC. Amino acids: CASSPPTSGTAPYEQYF.

The J gene is TRBJ2-2, the V gene TRBV7-2; 13 positions agree with TRBD2. Germline V gives CDR1 SGHTA, CDR2 FQGNSA. V gave up 4 bases and J gave up 1 base; unmatched junction bases: 3. The CDR3 spans 17 residues. The CDR3 coding sequence is TGTGCCAGCAGCTCCGGACTAGCGGGAGTGAACACCGGGGAGCTGTTTTTT. This encodes CASSSGLAGVNTGELFF. Looking up the rest from reference TRBV7-2 and TRBJ2-2 gives the full variable domain: GAGVSQSPSNKVTEKGKDVELRCDPISGHTALYWYRQSLGQGLEFLIYFQGNSAPDKSGLPSDRFSAERTGGSVSTLTIQRTQQEDSAVYLCASSSGLAGVNTGELFFGEGSRLTVL.

This clone has at least ten counts. The chain recombines TRBV28 with TRBJ2-7; weak D call: TRBD1 (7 bases). V was trimmed by 6 bases and J by 0 bases, leaving 15 bases between them. The CDR3 totals 15 residues. Germline CDR1 and CDR2: MDHEN and SYDVKM. The CDR3, as DNA: TGTGCCAGCAGGGCCCAGGGGGGACTCTCCTACGAGCAGTACTTC. Translation: CASRAQGGLSYEQYF.